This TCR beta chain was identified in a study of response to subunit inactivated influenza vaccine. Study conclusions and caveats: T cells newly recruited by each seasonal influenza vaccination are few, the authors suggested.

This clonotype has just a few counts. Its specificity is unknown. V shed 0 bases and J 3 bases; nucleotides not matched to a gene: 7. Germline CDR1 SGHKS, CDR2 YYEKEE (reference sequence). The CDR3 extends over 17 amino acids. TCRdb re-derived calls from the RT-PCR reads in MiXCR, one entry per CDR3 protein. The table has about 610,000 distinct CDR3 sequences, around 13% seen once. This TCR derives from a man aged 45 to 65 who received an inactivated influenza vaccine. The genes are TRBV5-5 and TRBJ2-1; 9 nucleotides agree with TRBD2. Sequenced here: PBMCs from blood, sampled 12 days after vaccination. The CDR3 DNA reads TGTGCCAGCAGCTTGGCCCTTCGGACTAGCGACTACAATGAGCAGTTCTTC. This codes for CASSLALRTSDYNEQFF.